Each of the 15 T cell receptor beta chains below was sequenced from the same sample in a study of cytomegalovirus exposure and HLA in healthy donors. PCR involved 60 Vbeta and 13 Jbeta primers. Some clones are missing from TCRdb's copy, which holds only in-frame ones; the method was immunoSEQ multiplex PCR. The data hold over 150,000 clones, with 70% to 80% observed a single time. The sequencing sample was made of PBMCs. The receptors derive from a man aged 40-49 years in good health and CMV-seronegative.

The chain carries TRBV28 and TRBJ1-5, with 9 positions matching TRBD1. Losses at the gene ends were 6 bases for V and 3 bases for J; bases not matched to a gene: 6. The length of the CDR3 is 15 residues. Per the germline V gene, CDR1 is MDHEN and CDR2 is SYDVKM. The CDR3 DNA reads as TGTGCCAGCAGCCTGACAGGGGGGCCCAATCAGCCCCAGCATTTT. Translating it yields CASSLTGGPNQPQHF.

The rearrangement joins TRBV7-9 to TRBJ2-1; 14 bases are shared with TRBD2. This CDR3 region has 17 residues. Per the germline V gene, CDR1 is SEHNR and CDR2 is FQNEAQ (reference sequence). V lost 3 bases, J lost 4 bases, and 5 bases stayed unmatched. The CDR3 protein is CASSFGGLAGEYNEQFF. The CDR3 DNA reads TGTGCCAGCAGCTTCGGGGGACTAGCGGGAGAATACAATGAGCAGTTCTTC.

The chain carries TRBV28 and TRBJ2-2; 7 bases align to TRBD1. In germline, CDR1 is MDHEN, CDR2 SYDVKM. This CDR3 is built from 16 residues. The ends lost 8 bases at V and 2 bases at J; junction bases unmatched: 11. The CDR3 bases are TGTGCCAGCCGGAAGGGGACAGATGGCAACACCGGGGAGCTGTTTTTT. Amino acid sequence: CASRKGTDGNTGELFF.

The chain employs TRBV7-6 and TRBJ2-5, with D perhaps matching TRBD1 (6 bases). The CDR3 length is 14 residues. V lost 6 bases and J lost 2, with 13 bases in between. Germline-derived CDR1 and CDR2 are SGHVS and FNYEAQ. In DNA form, the CDR3 reads TGTGCCAGCAGGATCCGGGACACTCAAGAGACCCAGTACTTC. Its translation: CASRIRDTQETQYF.

The chain employs TRBV27 and TRBJ2-7; 7 bases line up with TRBD1. The CDR3 covers 15 residues. Germline loops: CDR1 MNHEY, CDR2 SMNVEV (reference sequence). After removal of 5 bases from V and 2 bases from J, the junction contained 9 bases not matched to a gene. The CDR3: CASSRTGGRTYEQYF. The CDR3 nucleotides are TGTGCCAGCAGTCGGACAGGAGGAAGGACCTACGAGCAGTACTTC.

The chain has TRBV11-2 and TRBJ2-7, with 10 bases matching TRBD2. The V gene end was trimmed by 5 bases and the J gene end by 2 bases; junction bases not matched to a gene: 6. Per the germline V gene, CDR1 is SGHAT and CDR2 is FQNNGV. CDR3 size: 15 residues. CDR3 coding DNA: TGTGCCAGCAGCGTAAGGACTAGCGGTCCCTACGAGCAGTACTTC. Encoded protein: CASSVRTSGPYEQYF.

The chain has TRBV11-2 and TRBJ2-5; tentative D call: TRBD2 (5 bases). CDR1 and CDR2 (germline): SGHAT, FQNNGV. The CDR3 loop spans 15 amino acids. Trimming took 2 bases from V and 4 from J, leaving 14 bases between them. For the CDR3, the DNA is TGTGCCAGCAGCTTATCGGCGGGCTGGAGAGAGACCCAGTACTTC. Translation: CASSLSAGWRETQYF.

This rearrangement joins TRBV2 to TRBJ2-1, with a possible D match to TRBD2 (6 bases). The CDR3 length is 15 residues. Germline CDR1 and CDR2: SNHLY and FYNNEI. Trimming took off 4 bases at V and 4 bases at J, with 14 bases between the two ends. The CDR3 sequence is CASSGSGPSYNEQFF. CDR3 DNA: TGTGCCAGCAGTGGAAGCGGGCCGAGTTACAATGAGCAGTTCTTC.

The chain recombines TRBV11-2 with TRBJ2-7, with D perhaps matching TRBD2 (6 bases). Germline V gene lookup returns CDR1 SGHAT and CDR2 FQNNGV. V shed 5 bases and J shed 0 bases, with 8 bases lying between them. This CDR3 spans 13 amino acids. The CDR3 sequence: CASSRDSSYEQYF. CDR3 in DNA: TGTGCCAGCAGCCGGGACTCCTCCTACGAGCAGTACTTC. Based on the CDR3 plus reference TRBV11-2 and TRBJ2-7, the full variable domain is EAGVAQSPRYKIIEKRQSVAFWCNPISGHATLYWYQQILGQGPKLLIQFQNNGVVDDSQLPKDRFSAERLKGVDSTLKIQPAKLEDSAVYLCASSRDSSYEQYFGPGTRLTVT.

This CDR3 reads CASSSRGGASWQYF. The DNA for the CDR3 is TGTGCCAGCAGTTCCCGGGGGGGCGCGTCTTGGCAGTACTTC. The chain uses TRBV6-5 and TRBJ2-7, with TRBD2 identical over 8 bases. CDR1 MNHEY and CDR2 SVGAGI come from the germline V gene. This CDR3 is 14 amino acids long. V was pared by 4 bases and J by 9 bases, with 11 bases of the junction left unmatched.

This clone was detected a few times. J is TRBJ2-1 and V is TRBV7-2; possibly TRBD1 for D (6 bases). Germline-derived CDR1 and CDR2 are SGHTA and FQGNSA. The CDR3 is 13 residues long. The V end lost 7 bases, the J end lost 6 bases, and 13 bases lay between the germline ends. The CDR3 coding sequence is TGTGCCAGCACAATCCTAGGGGGCAATGAGCAGTTCTTC. Protein sequence: CASTILGGNEQFF.

This chain connects TRBV7-9 to TRBJ2-1; the match to TRBD2 covers 9 bases. Germline V gives CDR1 SEHNR, CDR2 FQNEAQ (reference sequence). The CDR3 length is 16 residues. V shed 5 bases and J 3 bases; nucleotides not matched to a gene: 8. As DNA, the CDR3 is TGTGCCAGCAGCCCGAGGGGGCGGGAGGGCTACAATGAGCAGTTCTTC. The encoded protein is CASSPRGREGYNEQFF.

The rearrangement joins TRBV11-2 to TRBJ2-5; D is ambiguous. The CDR3 consists of 15 residues. The germline V gene has CDR1 SGHAT and CDR2 FQNNGV. V lost 6 bases and J 1 base, leaving 15 bases between the germline ends. The CDR3 DNA sequence: TGTGCCAGCAGTCCAAGTGTAGCTGTCCAAGAGACCCAGTACTTC. Translation: CASSPSVAVQETQYF.

The chain combines TRBV27 with TRBJ2-3, with D perhaps matching TRBD1 (5 bases). Trimming removed 4 bases from V and 0 bases from J, with 20 bases in between. The V gene's germline CDR1 is MNHEY and CDR2 SMNVEV (reference sequence). The CDR3 has 18 residues. Here the CDR3 reads CASSSPNRILSSTDTQYF. The CDR3 nucleotides are TGTGCCAGCAGTTCGCCTAACAGGATCCTTTCTAGCACAGATACGCAGTATTTT.

CDR3 sequence: CASSQGGLAGINEQFF. The CDR3 DNA is TGTGCCAGCAGCCAAGGGGGACTAGCGGGAATCAATGAGCAGTTCTTC. The chain uses TRBV4-2 and TRBJ2-1; TRBD2 matches at 13 bases. This CDR3 has 16 amino acids. Trimming removed 1 base from V and 6 bases from J; junction bases left unmatched: 3. Germline lookup yields CDR1 LGHNA and CDR2 YNFKEQ.